The sample holds many counts of the clone carrying this T cell receptor (beta chain). What it recognizes is unknown. MiXCR was run by TCRdb on the reads, yielding one entry per CDR3 protein. Of 150,000 to 200,000 distinct CDR3 sequences listed, roughly 9% were seen once; the top ten hold about 4.2%. The data derive from a study of T cell repertoires in cytomegalovirus infection. Trimming removed 5 bases from V and 1 base from J, with 11 bases in between. Looked up from germline, CDR1 is LNHDA and CDR2 is SQIVND (reference sequence). There are 14 residues in the CDR3. Study-wide points: Clonotype analysis showed dominance of the ex vivo response by HLA-C-restricted CMV-specific TCR beta clonotypes.

The V and J genes are TRBV19 and TRBJ1-2; D not certain. The sequence was collected from a human donor in good health (CMV status not recorded). Some clones in this sample may be carry-over from other donors' samples. The sequencing sample was made of PBMCs. In DNA, the CDR3 is TGTGCCAGTAGTGGAACAGTCGTTAACTATGGCTACACCTTC. This sequence encodes CASSGTVVNYGYTF.